Listed below are T cell receptor beta chains from one sample, sequenced in a study of cytomegalovirus exposure and HLA in healthy donors. TCRdb keeps only in-frame clones here, not all; method: immunoSEQ multiplex PCR. Altogether approximately 190,000 clones are present, 77% being singletons, with the ten largest covering 2% to 2.5%. The specimen sequenced was PBMCs. The receptors were gathered from a young woman in good health and CMV-seropositive. Both conserved end residues are trimmed from each CDR3. Each record gives: V gene, clone size, J gene, CDR3 protein. Clone size is given for some rows only: seen once, a few or many times, or a class if the clone is expanded.

TRBV15	.	TRBJ2-7	ATGISAGPSYEQY
TRBV30	.	TRBJ2-3	AWSVTSGRADTQY
TRBV9	.	TRBJ2-2	ASSLRNTGELF
TRBV6-5	.	TRBJ1-2	ASSILTGNYGYT
TRBV5-1	.	TRBJ1-2	ASSLHSPNGYT
TRBV27	.	TRBJ2-3	ASSSGHVTDTQY
TRBV9	.	TRBJ2-1	ASSPPGLAVGIEQF
TRBV7-9	.	TRBJ1-1	ASSNLNTEAF
TRBV2	.	TRBJ2-1	ASSESEGNEQF
TRBV10-3	.	TRBJ2-5	AIRSGQGGQETQY
TRBV5-1	.	TRBJ2-7	ASSVGGLNYEQY
TRBV6-5	.	TRBJ1-1	ASTRAINTEAF
TRBV10-3	.	TRBJ2-3	AISEGDRSTDTQY
TRBV5-1	.	TRBJ1-1	ASSARTGPNTEAF
TRBV6-5	.	TRBJ2-7	ATRQNHNYEQY
TRBV4-1	few	TRBJ1-1	ASRSGRDRAF
TRBV6-5	.	TRBJ1-6	ASSLAGTINSPLH
TRBV6-5	.	TRBJ1-2	ASSTHSGGSYGYT
TRBV7-9	.	TRBJ1-3	ASSSYYSGNTIY
TRBV7-6	.	TRBJ1-5	ASSLGDRAYQPQH
TRBV28	.	TRBJ2-3	ASSKLTSGSSFGTDTQY
TRBV5-4	.	TRBJ2-2	ASSLEQGGTGELF
TRBV10-1	few	TRBJ1-5	ASSVCVRDSLYSNQPQH
TRBV28	.	TRBJ2-1	ASSFGGAGYNEQF
TRBV27	few	TRBJ2-3	ASRRGGLDADTQY
TRBV7-2	few	TRBJ1-1	ASSLAQVANTEAF
TRBV5-4	few	TRBJ2-2	ASSLGQDTGELF
TRBV5-1	.	TRBJ2-5	ASSLAKGTPGETQY
TRBV7-9	.	TRBJ2-7	ASSGDKGLSLRNEQY
TRBV28	.	TRBJ1-3	ASSSPAGSGNTIY
TRBV4-2	.	TRBJ2-3	ASSQGLGLAGGQGDTQY
TRBV28	once	TRBJ2-5	ASSTRGAGSLGETQY
TRBV10-3	.	TRBJ2-7	AISGTSGPQSSYEQY
TRBV29-1	.	TRBJ1-1	SVAPREATEAF
TRBV4-1	.	TRBJ2-4	ASSQEGGQGLIQY
TRBV5-1	.	TRBJ2-7	ASSSGLVSYEQY
TRBV7-6	.	TRBJ1-4	ASSLASGTGITNEKLF
TRBV19	.	TRBJ2-5	ASSIRRTVQETQY
TRBV25-1	.	TRBJ2-7	ASSASGQGSYEQY
TRBV4-1	.	TRBJ2-5	ASSQERTSGRAGAETQY
TRBV7-2	.	TRBJ2-5	ASSLGLATQETQY
TRBV28	.	TRBJ2-3	ASITTRMITDTQY
TRBV10-3	.	TRBJ2-7	AIAVAGDAYEQY
TRBV7-2	.	TRBJ2-2	ASSYDREKILTGELF